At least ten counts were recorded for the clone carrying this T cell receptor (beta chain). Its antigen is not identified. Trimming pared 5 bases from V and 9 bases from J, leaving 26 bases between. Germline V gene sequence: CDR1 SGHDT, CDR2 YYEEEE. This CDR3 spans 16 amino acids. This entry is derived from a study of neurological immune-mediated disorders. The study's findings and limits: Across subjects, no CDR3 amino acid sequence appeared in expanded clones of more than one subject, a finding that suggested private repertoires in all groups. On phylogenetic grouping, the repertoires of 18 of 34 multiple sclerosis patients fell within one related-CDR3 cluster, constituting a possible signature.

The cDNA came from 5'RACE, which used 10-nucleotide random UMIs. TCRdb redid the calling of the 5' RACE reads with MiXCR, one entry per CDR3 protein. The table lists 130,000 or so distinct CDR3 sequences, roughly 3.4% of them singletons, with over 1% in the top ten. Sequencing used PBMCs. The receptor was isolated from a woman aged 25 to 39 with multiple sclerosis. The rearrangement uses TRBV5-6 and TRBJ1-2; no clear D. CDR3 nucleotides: TGTGCCAGCAGTGGGTTTCGAGTGGACCTCGGAACGCGCTACACCTTC. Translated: CASSGFRVDLGTRYTF.